This is a list of T cell receptor beta chains from one sample in a study of blood T cell repertoires in COVID-19. Assay: immunoSEQ multiplex PCR; the TCRdb copy retains only in-frame clones and omits some. Of roughly 500,000 clones listed, approximately 88% were seen once; the top ten hold 1.5% to 2%. The sample was PBMCs or T cells enriched from blood (not recorded which). These receptors originate from a woman aged 40 to 50 who had recovered from COVID-19. Both conserved end residues are part of each CDR3. The D gene is left open where the match is weak. For some rows the clone size is stated as once, few or many, or as a class when expanded; others skip it.

D gene	clone size	V gene	J gene	CDR3 DNA	CDR3 protein
TRBD2	NA	TRBV29-1	TRBJ2-1	TGCAGCGTTAAGAGGGCGGGGGTGTCCTACAATGAGCAGTTCTTC	CSVKRAGVSYNEQFF
NA	NA	TRBV19	TRBJ2-2	TGTGCCAGTAGTCGCAATAAGGGAGCGACGAACACCGGGGAGCTGTTTTTT	CASSRNKGATNTGELFF
TRBD1	NA	TRBV6-2/TRBV6-3	TRBJ1-6	TGTGCCAGCAGCTCCGCGAGGGGACAGGGAGGTAATTCACCCCTCCACTTT	CASSSARGQGGNSPLHF
NA	NA	TRBV7-8	TRBJ1-1	TGTGCCAGCAGCTTAGCACGCAGAGCGGTAATGAACACTGAAGCTTTCTTT	CASSLARRAVMNTEAFF
TRBD2	NA	TRBV11-3	TRBJ2-7	TGTGCCAGCAGCCCTAGCGGACCGTTTTCCTACGAGCAGTACTTC	CASSPSGPFSYEQYF
TRBD1	NA	TRBV11-2	TRBJ2-7	TGTGCCAGCAGGTTGTGGGGACAGGGGGTGTACGAGCAGTACTTC	CASRLWGQGVYEQYF
NA	NA	TRBV29-1	TRBJ2-1	TGCAGCGTTGGGTGGGGAGTTGAGCAGTTCTTC	CSVGWGVEQFF
NA	NA	TRBV27	TRBJ2-1	TGTGCCAGCAGCCTGGCGGTTTACAATGAGCAGTTCTTC	CASSLAVYNEQFF
TRBD2	NA	TRBV2	TRBJ2-7	TGTGCCAGCAGTGAAGCCGGCGGGAGATCTCTGTACGAGCAGTACTTC	CASSEAGGRSLYEQYF
NA	NA	TRBV30	TRBJ1-6	TGTGCCTGGAGTAGACAGCGTAATTCACCCCTCCACTTT	CAWSRQRNSPLHF
TRBD1	once	TRBV18	TRBJ2-1	TGTGCCAGCTCACAACAGGGGGACAATGAGCAGTTCTTC	CASSQQGDNEQFF
NA	NA	TRBV4-1	TRBJ1-2	TGCGCCAGCAGCCAACAGGGGAGTATGTCGGTTGGCTACACCTTC	CASSQQGSMSVGYTF
NA	NA	TRBV20-1	TRBJ2-2	TGCAGTGCTAGTGGGAGAGGGATGACCGGGGAGCTGTTTTTT	CSASGRGMTGELFF
NA	once	TRBV15	TRBJ1-6	TGTGCCACCAGCAGAGAAGTACTCGATTCACCCCTCCACTTT	CATSREVLDSPLHF
NA	NA	TRBV27	TRBJ1-5	TGTGCCAGCAGTTCGGGAGGCAGCAATCAGCCCCAGCATTTT	CASSSGGSNQPQHF
TRBD2	NA	TRBV5-1	TRBJ2-3	TGCGCCAGCAGCTTACTAGCGGGAGACATCACAGATACGCAGTATTTT	CASSLLAGDITDTQYF
TRBD1	NA	TRBV7-9	TRBJ1-2	TGTGCCAGCAGCTTCCACCGGGACAGGGGAGGTGGCTACACCTTC	CASSFHRDRGGGYTF
NA	NA	TRBV2	TRBJ2-2	TGTGCCAGCAGTGAATACCCGTCAGGGCAAACCGGGGAGCTGTTTTTT	CASSEYPSGQTGELFF
TRBD1	NA	TRBV11-2	TRBJ1-5	TGTGCCAGCAGCTTAGAACAGGGGCTACATCAGCCCCAGCATTTT	CASSLEQGLHQPQHF
TRBD1	NA	TRBV9	TRBJ1-4	TGTGCCAGCAGCCCCGGACAGGGGTTTGAAAAACTGTTTTTT	CASSPGQGFEKLFF
TRBD1	once	TRBV25-1	TRBJ1-2	TGTGCCAGCAGTGAAAACTACAGGGGGAACTATGGCTACACCTTC	CASSENYRGNYGYTF
TRBD1	NA	TRBV7-2	TRBJ1-2	TGTGCCAGCAGCTTGGGGACAGGGATATATGGCTACACCTTC	CASSLGTGIYGYTF
NA	NA	TRBV6-5	TRBJ2-2	TGTGCCACATATTTGGGGCAGAACACCGGGGAGCTGTTTTTT	CATYLGQNTGELFF
NA	NA	TRBV27	TRBJ1-3	TGTGCCAGCAGTTTGCAGGGTGAGGCTGGAAACACCATATATTTT	CASSLQGEAGNTIYF
TRBD1	NA	TRBV6-2/TRBV6-3	TRBJ2-6	TGTGCCAGCAGTTGGGGACAGGGGGGCGCTGGGGCCAACGTCCTGACTTTC	CASSWGQGGAGANVLTF
TRBD2	NA	TRBV29-1	TRBJ2-7	TGCAGCGTTGAAATTGTGGGTAGCGGGGTTTTATACGAGCAGTACTTC	CSVEIVGSGVLYEQYF
TRBD1	NA	TRBV7-2	TRBJ1-3	TGTGCCAGCAGCTTAGTAGGGACAGGGGGAAACACCATATATTTT	CASSLVGTGGNTIYF
NA	NA	TRBV27	TRBJ2-6	TGTGCCAGCAGTTTATCACTCTCTGGGGCCAACGTCCTGACTTTC	CASSLSLSGANVLTF
NA	NA	TRBV12-5	TRBJ1-2	TGTGCTAGTGGTCCAGTTTGGGCGACCGGTAACTATGGCTACACCTTC	CASGPVWATGNYGYTF
TRBD1	few	TRBV6-6	TRBJ1-4	TGTGCCAGCAGTCGGACAGGGGGCAGATATTTGACTAATGAAAAACTGTTTTTT	CASSRTGGRYLTNEKLFF
NA	NA	TRBV30	TRBJ1-4	TGTGCCTGTAGCCTAACAATCGACAGAACTGTCTCGAAACTGTTTTTT	CACSLTIDRTVSKLFF
TRBD2	once	TRBV11-2	TRBJ2-7	TGTGCCAGCAGCTCCCGAGTGTCGGGAGGACCCTACGAGCAGTACTTC	CASSSRVSGGPYEQYF
TRBD2	NA	TRBV2	TRBJ2-3	TGTGCCAGCAGTGAAGACGAGCGGGAGTCAGATACGCAGTATTTT	CASSEDERESDTQYF
TRBD1	NA	TRBV18	TRBJ1-1	TGTGCCAGCAAAAAGCGAGGACAGGGGGAACCTACTACTGAAGCTTTCTTT	CASKKRGQGEPTTEAFF
NA	NA	TRBV20-1	TRBJ1-4	TGCAGTGCTGTCCCCCCAGCGCTGTTTTTT	CSAVPPALFF
NA	NA	TRBV5-1	TRBJ2-1	TGCGCCAGCAGCTTGGCGGGGGACCTTTACAATGAGCAGTTCTTC	CASSLAGDLYNEQFF
TRBD1	NA	TRBV29-1	TRBJ1-1	TGCAGCGCCATGACAGGGATAGGCGCTGAAGCTTTCTTT	CSAMTGIGAEAFF
NA	NA	TRBV7-8	TRBJ1-6	TGTGCCAGCAGCTTAAGCACGAGGGGGTCGATGGGGCCGGCTAATTCACCCCTCCACTTT	CASSLSTRGSMGPANSPLHF
NA	NA	TRBV19	TRBJ1-6	TGTGCCAGTACCTCGACGGCCATGGGGGGAAATTCACCCCTCCACTTT	CASTSTAMGGNSPLHF
TRBD1	once	TRBV28	TRBJ1-4	TGTGCCAGCACCAGCTCCGGGACAGGGGATGAAAAACTGTTTTTT	CASTSSGTGDEKLFF
NA	NA	TRBV5-8	TRBJ1-1	TGTGCCAGCAGCTCCGACATACGCACAGCCTCCAACACTGAAGCTTTCTTT	CASSSDIRTASNTEAFF
TRBD1	NA	TRBV4-3	TRBJ2-5	TGCGCCAGCAGCCAATTACAGGGGGCTCTACAAGAGACCCAGTACTTC	CASSQLQGALQETQYF
NA	NA	TRBV6-1	TRBJ1-4	TGTGCCAGCAGTGATAAGGGGGGGGCTGAAAAACTGTTTTTT	CASSDKGGAEKLFF
TRBD1	NA	TRBV6-5	TRBJ1-2	TGTGCCAGCAGTTACTCCCGGGTAGGGGGCAATTACTTC	CASSYSRVGGNYF
TRBD1	NA	TRBV30	TRBJ1-1	TGTGCCTGCCGGACAGGGGTTATGAACACTGAAGCTTTCTTT	CACRTGVMNTEAFF